The rows below give T cell receptor beta chains drawn from one sample of a study of CD8+CD57+ T cells in acquired aplastic anemia. TCRdb called the reads again in MiXCR, with one record for every CDR3 protein. Of some 170,000 distinct CDR3 sequences in the sample, around 40% were seen once. Sequences were obtained from sorted CD4+, CD8+, or CD8+CD57+ T cells (not recorded which) from PBMCs. The receptors shown here come from a human donor in good health. CDR3s include the opening cysteine and the closing phenylalanine or tryptophan. D genes are given only for firm matches. Rows give clone size only sometimes, using once, few, many, or a class for an expanded clone.

>many|TRBV29-1|TRBJ2-2|TRBD2
CIPTGTSGDTGELFF
TGCATACCCACTGGGACTAGCGGAGACACCGGGGAGCTGTTTTTT
>-|TRBV10-3|TRBJ2-4|TRBD1
CASLKGTGKNIQYF
TGTGCCAGCCTTAAAGGGACAGGGAAAAACATTCAGTACTTC
>-|TRBV7-8|TRBJ1-4|-
CASSARLWANEKLFF
TGTGCCAGCAGCGCCCGCTTGTGGGCTAATGAAAAACTGTTTTTT
>many|TRBV9|TRBJ2-2|-
CASSVDVLNTGELFF
TGTGCCAGCAGCGTAGATGTCCTGAACACCGGGGAGCTGTTTTTT
>many|TRBV15|TRBJ2-7|TRBD2
CATRSVAGGSSYEQYF
TGTGCCACCAGGTCCGTAGCCGGCGGGAGCTCCTACGAGCAGTACTTC
>-|TRBV7-2|TRBJ2-3|-
CASSSRPDDTQYF
TGTGCCAGCAGCTCCCGGCCCGACGATACGCAGTATTTT
>few|TRBV5-5|TRBJ2-3|TRBD2
CASSLAGDTDTQYF
TGTGCCAGCAGTCTAGCGGGGGACACAGATACGCAGTATTTT
>many|TRBV3-1|TRBJ2-5|TRBD1
CASSQDEHRGETQYF
TGTGCCAGCAGCCAGGATGAACACAGGGGGGAAACCCAGTACTTC
>many|TRBV6-1|TRBJ1-1|-
CASIKDGNTEAFF
TGTGCCAGCATTAAGGATGGGAACACTGAAGCTTTCTTT
>many|TRBV7-8|TRBJ1-6|-
CASSLVWGSPLHF
TGTGCCAGCAGCTTAGTTTGGGGTTCACCCCTCCACTTT
>many|TRBV9|TRBJ2-5|-
CASSVQGGSQETQYF
TGTGCCAGCAGCGTACAGGGGGGTAGCCAAGAGACCCAGTACTTC
>-|TRBV7-8|TRBJ2-3|TRBD2
CASTKGLAGSEDTQYF
TGTGCCAGCACCAAAGGACTAGCGGGGAGTGAAGATACGCAGTATTTT
>-|TRBV29-1|TRBJ2-3|-
CSVDLDTQYF
TGCAGCGTTGATCTGGATACGCAGTATTTT
>-|TRBV11-1|TRBJ1-3|-
CASSSLTGSSGNTIYF
TGTGCCAGCAGCTCGCTGACCGGGAGCTCTGGAAACACCATATATTTT
>few|TRBV7-2|TRBJ2-7|TRBD2
CASSPIRGEGSDEQYF
TGCGCCAGCAGCCCCATCCGCGGGGAGGGGAGCGACGAGCAGTACTTC
>-|TRBV6-2/TRBV6-3|TRBJ2-1|TRBD2
CASSYPIAGGSSYNEQFF
TGTGCCAGCAGTTACCCGATAGCGGGGGGTAGCTCCTACAATGAGCAGTTCTTC
>many|TRBV6-5|TRBJ1-6|TRBD1
CASSYMGQGSYNSPLHF
TGTGCCAGCAGTTACATGGGACAGGGATCCTATAATTCACCCCTCCACTTT
>many|TRBV7-2|TRBJ1-1|TRBD1
CASSRQGQLSTEAFF
TGTGCCAGCAGCCGCCAGGGACAGCTGAGCACTGAAGCTTTCTTT
>many|TRBV12-3/TRBV12-4|TRBJ2-5|TRBD2
CASSHREGQYF
TGTGCCAGCAGTCACCGGGAGGGTCAGTACTTC
>few|TRBV7-8|TRBJ1-6|TRBD1
CASRGQGDSPLHF
TGTGCCAGCCGGGGACAGGGGGATTCACCCCTCCACTTT
>many|TRBV6-5|TRBJ1-5|TRBD1
CASSYGTVNNQPQHF
TGTGCCAGCAGTTACGGGACAGTGAACAATCAGCCCCAGCATTTT
>-|TRBV25-1|TRBJ2-5|TRBD2
CASSDPSGDVQGETQYF
TGTGCCAGCAGTGACCCTAGCGGGGACGTACAGGGCGAGACCCAGTACTTC
>many|TRBV6-5|TRBJ1-5|TRBD1
CASSYRQGDRQPQHF
TGTGCCAGCAGTTATCGTCAGGGGGACCGGCAGCCCCAGCATTTT
>-|TRBV24-1|TRBJ2-5|-
CATLEPNQETQYF
TGTGCCACCCTCGAACCGAACCAAGAGACCCAGTACTTC
>-|TRBV12-5|TRBJ2-5|TRBD1
CASGSGTGVGETQYF
TGTGCTAGTGGTTCCGGGACAGGGGTCGGGGAGACCCAGTACTTC
>-|TRBV7-2|TRBJ1-1|-
CASSILGGDTEAFF
TGTGCCAGCAGCATCCTGGGGGGAGACACTGAAGCTTTCTTT
>few|TRBV10-3|TRBJ2-7|TRBD1
CAISEGTGGKGLEQYF
TGTGCCATCAGTGAGGGGACAGGCGGCAAGGGGCTGGAGCAGTACTTC
>many|TRBV4-2|TRBJ2-6|-
CASSQGAGANVLTF
TGTGCCAGCAGCCAGGGGGCTGGGGCCAACGTCCTGACTTTC
>-|TRBV15|TRBJ1-1|TRBD1
CATSRGDRAEAFF
TGTGCCACCAGCAGAGGAGACAGGGCTGAAGCTTTCTTT
>few|TRBV27|TRBJ1-2|TRBD1
CASSPGQGGLYGYTF
TGTGCCAGCAGTCCGGGACAGGGCGGTCTTTATGGCTACACCTTC
>many|TRBV10-3|TRBJ2-1|-
CAISPTGLDNEQFF
TGTGCCATCAGCCCGACAGGTCTGGACAATGAGCAGTTCTTC
>-|TRBV20-1|TRBJ1-1|-
CSARADTEAFF
TGCAGTGCTAGAGCCGACACTGAAGCTTTCTTT
>-|TRBV15|TRBJ2-2|-
CATSRDLWNTGELFF
TGTGCCACCAGCAGAGATTTGTGGAACACCGGGGAGCTGTTTTTT
>many|TRBV6-1|TRBJ1-5|-
CASKLLNNQPQHF
TGTGCCAGCAAATTACTGAATAATCAGCCCCAGCATTTT
>-|TRBV2|TRBJ2-5|-
CASSERLGSPTQYF
TGTGCCAGCAGCGAAAGACTGGGGTCTCCGACCCAGTACTTC
>many|TRBV29-1|TRBJ2-1|TRBD1
CSVEGTGVSYNEQFF
TGCAGCGTTGAGGGGACAGGGGTGTCCTACAATGAGCAGTTCTTC
>-|TRBV24-1|TRBJ2-5|-
CATSEGAGRERETQYF
TGTGCCACCTCGGAGGGGGCAGGGAGGGAGAGGGAGACCCAGTACTTC
>many|TRBV6-1|TRBJ1-2|TRBD1
CASSQGQHYGYTF
TGTGCCAGCAGTCAGGGACAGCACTATGGCTACACCTTC
>many|TRBV6-1|TRBJ1-2|-
CASRGEGKYGYTF
TGTGCCAGCAGGGGCGAAGGGAAATATGGCTACACCTTC
>many|TRBV30|TRBJ2-5|-
CAWSVRAETQYF
TGTGCCTGGAGTGTAAGAGCAGAGACCCAGTACTTC
>-|TRBV27|TRBJ2-5|TRBD2
CASSSDPGLAGAEWYF
TGTGCCAGCAGTTCAGATCCGGGACTAGCCGGCGCTGAGTGGTACTTC
>many|TRBV9|TRBJ1-1|-
CASSVGGAMNTEAFF
TGTGCCAGCAGCGTAGGAGGGGCTATGAACACTGAAGCTTTCTTT
>-|TRBV19|TRBJ1-4|TRBD1
CASSSRTGSVEKLFF
TGTGCCAGTAGTTCCAGGACAGGGAGTGTTGAAAAACTGTTTTTT
>many|TRBV7-8|TRBJ1-2|TRBD1
CASSLALGQGGANYGYTF
TGTGCCAGCAGCTTAGCTCTGGGACAGGGGGGAGCTAACTATGGCTACACCTTC
>many|TRBV6-1|TRBJ2-7|TRBD2
CASSPLGGTYEQYF
TGTGCCAGCAGTCCCCTGGGGGGGACCTACGAGCAGTACTTC
>-|TRBV19|TRBJ2-7|TRBD1
CASSITRGQEEQYF
TGTGCCAGTAGTATCACCAGGGGGCAGGAGGAGCAGTACTTC
>many|TRBV7-9|TRBJ1-5|TRBD1
CASSLTGEWQPQHF
TGTGCCAGCAGCCTTACAGGGGAATGGCAGCCCCAGCATTTT
>-|TRBV29-1|TRBJ2-7|-
CSQGQGTYEQYF
TGCAGCCAAGGGCAGGGCACCTACGAGCAGTACTTC
>-|TRBV7-3|TRBJ2-4|TRBD2
CASRAGGLLAKNVQYF
TGTGCCAGCAGAGCGGGGGGCCTACTAGCCAAAAACGTTCAGTACTTC
>few|TRBV3-1|TRBJ1-5|-
CASSQEGLSNQPQHF
TGTGCCAGCAGCCAGGAGGGGTTAAGCAATCAGCCCCAGCATTTT
>many|TRBV7-9|TRBJ2-2|-
CASTLPGAIDTGELFF
TGTGCCAGCACCCTACCAGGGGCCATAGACACCGGGGAGCTGTTTTTT
>many|TRBV5-1|TRBJ2-7|-
CASRSREGSYEQYF
TGCGCCAGCAGATCCCGAGAGGGCTCCTACGAGCAGTACTTC
>-|TRBV10-3|TRBJ2-5|-
CAISRGPRVPQETQYF
TGTGCCATCAGTCGTGGTCCCCGGGTCCCCCAAGAGACCCAGTACTTC
>many|TRBV19|TRBJ1-2|TRBD1
CASSIVGGSDYGYTF
TGTGCCAGTAGTATAGTAGGGGGCAGCGACTATGGCTACACCTTC
>few|TRBV6-2/TRBV6-3|TRBJ2-1|TRBD1
CASSGQGLTNEQFF
TGTGCCAGCAGTGGACAGGGTTTAACCAATGAGCAGTTCTTC
>-|TRBV2|TRBJ1-4|TRBD1
CASTRQGNEKLFF
TGTGCCAGCACCCGACAGGGGAATGAAAAACTGTTTTTT
>once|TRBV24-1|TRBJ1-5|TRBD1
CATSDPGQINQPQHF
TGTGCCACCAGTGACCCGGGACAGATCAATCAGCCCCAGCATTTT